Sequencing of this TCR beta chain was carried out in a study of PD-1 blockade in classical Hodgkin lymphoma. A word on this clone: Its matching antigen is unknown.

The V gene lost 2 bases and the J gene lost 4 bases, with 21 bases spanning the gap. Germline CDR1 is SEHNR and CDR2 is FQNEAQ (reference sequence). This CDR3 has 17 amino acids. Regarding the study as a whole: Similar baseline diversity was found in complete responders and newly diagnosed patients. While CD8+ TCR diversity did not rise significantly by C4D1, CD4+ TCR diversity did. Compared with healthy donors, newly diagnosed patients reportedly showed lower baseline TCR diversity. When nivolumab was started under 1 year after ASCT, patients were excluded.

The patients all showed relapse after autologous stem cell transplantation, while their brentuximab vedotin exposure varied. Profiling relied on immunoSEQ multiplex PCR, and the TCRdb table lists in-frame clones only, not all of them. The table lists 60,000 or so clones, roughly 90% of them singletons. The V and J genes are TRBV7-9 and TRBJ2-7; D remains ambiguous. The sample in question was peripheral blood mononuclear cells (PBMCs), obtained at baseline. The clonotype comes from a human donor with classical Hodgkin lymphoma. CDR3 loop: CASSLSTWQDSGYEQYF. CDR3 in DNA: TGTGCCAGCAGCTTAAGTACCTGGCAAGATTCGGGTTACGAGCAGTACTTC.